These 22 T cell receptor beta chains came from one sample sequenced in a study of technical replicates of blood from a handful of donors. Sequencing was performed with immunoSEQ multiplex PCR; in TCRdb, only in-frame clones are kept and a portion is missing. Of 70,000 to 85,000 clones in the sample, around 92% were seen once. The sequencing input was T cells isolated from PBMCs. Receptors were obtained from a human donor in good health.

The chain combines TRBV28 with TRBJ2-3; the match to TRBD2 covers 10 bases. This CDR3 is built from 15 residues. Germline loops: CDR1 MDHEN, CDR2 SYDVKM. The junction had 3 bases not matched to a gene; V was cut back by 1 base and J by 5 bases. Here the CDR3 reads CASSLLAGGGDTQYF. The DNA of the CDR3 is TGTGCCAGCAGTTTATTAGCGGGAGGCGGAGATACGCAGTATTTT. Complete variable domain (other parts from reference TRBV28 and TRBJ2-3): DVKVTQSSRYLVKRTGEKVFLECVQDMDHENMFWYRQDPGLGLRLIYFSYDVKMKEKGDIPEGYSVSREKKERFSLILESASTNQTSMYLCASSLLAGGGDTQYFGPGTRLTVL.

The chain is built from TRBV4-2 and TRBJ2-1; 7 bases map to TRBD2. Germline CDR1 LGHNA, CDR2 YNFKEQ. The CDR3 spans 14 residues. Germline trimming cut 2 bases from V and 5 bases from J; bases unmatched to any gene: 3. The CDR3 nucleotides are TGTGCCAGCAGCCAACGACTAGCCGACAATGAGCAGTTCTTC. Its protein is CASSQRLADNEQFF.

Only one count was recorded for this clone. The gene calls are TRBV6-5 and TRBJ1-1; TRBD1 is a possible D gene (5 bases). V lost 0 bases and J 0 bases, leaving 11 bases between the germline ends. Germline lookup yields CDR1 MNHEY and CDR2 SVGAGI. The CDR3 sequence is 16 residues long. CDR3 bases: TGTGCCAGCAGTTACTCGATGCGGGGGATGAACACTGAAGCTTTCTTT. This encodes CASSYSMRGMNTEAFF.

This clone was detected only once. V usage is TRBV5-6 and J usage is TRBJ2-7, with TRBD1 matching over 9 bases. The germline V gene encodes CDR1 SGHDT and CDR2 YYEEEE. The J segment lost 6 bases and the V segment lost 5 bases, leaving 9 bases of the junction unmatched. The CDR3 covers 14 residues. As DNA, the CDR3 is TGTGCCAGCAGTTCCGGGACAGGGATAGGCGAGCAGTACTTC. Its protein product is CASSSGTGIGEQYF.

The chain employs TRBV5-4 and TRBJ2-2, with 7 bases fitting TRBD1. The CDR3 spans 16 residues. V was pared by 4 bases and J by 4 bases, with 10 bases of the junction left unmatched. Germline CDR1 is SGHNT and CDR2 is YYREEE (reference sequence). The CDR3 bases are TGTGCCAGCAGCCCTCGGGACAGACTCTTCACCGGGGAGCTGTTTTTT. Residues: CASSPRDRLFTGELFF.

This chain uses TRBV4-3 with TRBJ2-3, with D uncertain. The CDR3 has 13 residues. Trimming took off 4 bases at V and 2 bases at J, with 7 bases between the two ends. Per the germline V gene, CDR1 is LGHNA and CDR2 is YSLEER. CDR3 protein: CASSPKNTDTQYF. The DNA for the CDR3 is TGCGCCAGCAGCCCTAAAAACACAGATACGCAGTATTTT.

The chain recombines TRBV4-1 with TRBJ2-1; D is uncertain. Germline lookup yields CDR1 MGHRA and CDR2 YSYEKL. V lost 3 bases and J lost 3, with 18 bases in between. This CDR3 comprises 17 residues. Here the CDR3 DNA reads TGCGCCAGCAGCCAGGGTCCGGTCGGCAGGTACTACAATGAGCAGTTCTTC. Translating it yields CASSQGPVGRYYNEQFF.

This clone has a single count. J is TRBJ2-7 and V is TRBV6-1, with 10 bases identical to TRBD1. The trim removed 8 bases at V and 2 bases at J, leaving 6 bases unmatched. Germline V gene lookup returns CDR1 MNHNS and CDR2 SASEGT. The CDR3 has 14 residues. CDR3 in DNA: TGTGCCAGCCACCGGGACAGGGGACCCTACGAGCAGTACTTC. This translates into CASHRDRGPYEQYF.

In this sample, this clone turned up a few times. Here the CDR3 reads CSVWSFGADEAFF. The CDR3 nucleotides are TGCAGCGTTTGGAGCTTTGGGGCCGATGAAGCTTTCTTT. The chain has TRBV29-1 and TRBJ1-1, with a weak D call TRBD1 (5 bases). V was pared by 5 bases and J by 7 bases, with 17 bases between. Germline-derived CDR1 and CDR2 are SQVTM and ANQGSEA. The CDR3 consists of 13 residues. The full variable domain, in which reference TRBV29-1 and TRBJ1-1 provide the parts outside the CDR3, is SAVISQKPSRDICQRGTSLTIQCQVDSQVTMMFWYRQQPGQSLTLIATANQGSEATYESGFVIDKFPISRPNLTFSTLTVSNMSPEDSSIYLCSVWSFGADEAFFGQGTRLTVV.

The chain has TRBV6-5 and TRBJ1-3; tentative D call: TRBD1 (6 bases). The CDR3 covers 15 residues. The V gene lost 5 bases and the J gene lost 0 bases, with 11 bases spanning the gap. CDR1 MNHEY and CDR2 SVGAGI come from the germline V gene. CDR3 region: CASSLTGNSGNTIYF. CDR3 coding DNA: TGTGCCAGCAGTCTCACAGGGAACTCTGGAAACACCATATATTTT.

The J gene is TRBJ1-1, the V gene TRBV11-2; D uncertain. The ends were cut back, 4 bases at V and 7 bases at J, with 10 bases in the middle. The CDR3 is made up of 12 amino acids. Germline V gene lookup returns CDR1 SGHAT and CDR2 FQNNGV. The CDR3 region is CASSSRHLEAFF. CDR3 DNA: TGTGCCAGCAGCTCCCGACACCTTGAAGCTTTCTTT. Full variable domain (missing parts from reference TRBV11-2 and TRBJ1-1): EAGVAQSPRYKIIEKRQSVAFWCNPISGHATLYWYQQILGQGPKLLIQFQNNGVVDDSQLPKDRFSAERLKGVDSTLKIQPAKLEDSAVYLCASSSRHLEAFFGQGTRLTVV.

The chain links TRBV7-2 to TRBJ2-7; 9 nucleotides match TRBD1. The CDR3 is 16 residues long. Germline assignment: CDR1 SGHTA and CDR2 FQGNSA. The ends lost 7 bases at V and 3 bases at J; junction bases unmatched: 13. The CDR3 region has the DNA TGTGCCAGCAACGACTTAACTGGGACAGGGCTCTACGAGCAGTACTTC. It translates to CASNDLTGTGLYEQYF.

The V and J genes are TRBV4-1 and TRBJ1-1, with a tentative D call TRBD1 (6 bases). The V and J ends lost 0 bases and 1 base respectively, with 9 bases between them. The CDR3 contains 15 residues. Per germline, CDR1 MGHRA and CDR2 YSYEKL. The CDR3 protein is CASSQERGPNTEAFF. In DNA, the CDR3 is TGCGCCAGCAGCCAAGAGCGGGGGCCGAACACTGAAGCTTTCTTT.

The chain is built from TRBV2 and TRBJ1-5; D is possibly TRBD1 (6 bases). Germline CDR1 and CDR2: SNHLY and FYNNEI. The CDR3 covers 14 residues. With 6 bases removed from V and 1 base from J, the gap between germline ends came to 10 bases. The DNA for the CDR3 is TGTGCCAGCAGCCGGGACATGAGCAATCAGCCCCAGCATTTT. Translating it yields CASSRDMSNQPQHF.

V gene TRBV27 combines with J gene TRBJ2-7; no clear D. Trimming pared 3 bases from V and 5 bases from J, leaving 11 bases between. CDR3 length equals 13 residues. CDR1 and CDR2 from the germline V gene are MNHEY and SMNVEV (reference sequence). The CDR3 sequence is CASSFTSKNEQYF. The CDR3 coding sequence is TGTGCCAGCAGTTTTACAAGTAAGAACGAGCAGTACTTC.

With regard to this clone: The junction differs from germline at one of its ends, possibly a read error. The V gene is TRBV18, the J gene TRBJ1-1, with 10 bases matching TRBD1. This CDR3 is 16 amino acids long. Germline V gene sequence: CDR1 KGHSH, CDR2 LQKENI. CDR3 sequence (DNA): TGTGCCAGCTCACCACCGACAGGGGGCGGTAACATTGAAGCTTTCTTT. This encodes CASSPPTGGGNIEAFF.

The chain uses TRBV19 and TRBJ1-2; D not resolved. This CDR3 has 14 amino acids. Looked up from germline, CDR1 is LNHDA and CDR2 is SQIVND (reference sequence). The V and J ends lost 7 bases and 0 bases respectively, with 12 bases between them. CDR3 nucleotide sequence: TGTGCCAGTACCCTGATATTAGCTAACTATGGCTACACCTTC. The encoded protein is CASTLILANYGYTF. Looking up the rest from reference TRBV19 and TRBJ1-2 gives the full variable domain: DGGITQSPKYLFRKEGQNVTLSCEQNLNHDAMYWYRQDPGQGLRLIYYSQIVNDFQKGDIAEGYSVSREKKESFPLTVTSAQKNPTAFYLCASTLILANYGYTFGSGTRLTVV.

J is TRBJ1-2 and V is TRBV14; tentatively, D is TRBD1 (5 bases). The germline CDR1 and CDR2 sequences are SGHDN and FVKESK. The CDR3 has 14 residues. V lost 0 bases and J lost 4, with 9 bases in between. The CDR3 sequence: CASSQDGASYGYTF. The CDR3 nucleotides read TGTGCCAGCAGCCAAGATGGGGCTAGCTATGGCTACACCTTC.

The rearrangement uses TRBV11-3 and TRBJ2-1, with 7 bases fitting TRBD2. V dropped 5 bases and J dropped 0; count of bases not matched to a gene: 13. The CDR3 loop spans 18 amino acids. CDR1 is SGHNT, CDR2 YENEEA, per germline. DNA of the CDR3: TGTGCCAGCAGCACAAAGATAGGCGGGAGTTCCTCCTACAATGAGCAGTTCTTC. Its protein product is CASSTKIGGSSSYNEQFF.

The J gene is TRBJ1-1, the V gene TRBV6-5, with no clear D. CDR1 MNHEY and CDR2 SVGAGI come from the germline V gene. The V end was cut by 6 bases, the J end by 1 base, with 9 bases between. This CDR3 has 13 residues. The CDR3 sequence is CASRSSRNTEAFF. CDR3 nucleotide sequence: TGTGCCAGCAGAAGCTCAAGGAACACTGAAGCTTTCTTT.

This chain joins TRBV28 and TRBJ2-1; perhaps TRBD2 as D (5 bases). CDR1 and CDR2 (germline): MDHEN, SYDVKM. CDR3 length equals 17 residues. The V and J ends lost 1 base and 1 base respectively, with 14 bases between them. The CDR3 loop reads CASSLFPEEFSYNEQFF. As DNA, the CDR3 is TGTGCCAGCAGTTTATTCCCGGAGGAATTTTCCTACAATGAGCAGTTCTTC. The variable domain in full, with the rest retrieved from reference TRBV28 and TRBJ2-1, is DVKVTQSSRYLVKRTGEKVFLECVQDMDHENMFWYRQDPGLGLRLIYFSYDVKMKEKGDIPEGYSVSREKKERFSLILESASTNQTSMYLCASSLFPEEFSYNEQFFGPGTRLTVL.

The rearrangement uses TRBV4-3 and TRBJ2-2; D is uncertain. CDR3 length: 14 residues. V was clipped by 0 bases and J by 4 bases, with 6 bases between them. CDR1 LGHNA and CDR2 YSLEER come from the germline V gene. This CDR3 reads CASSQDLITGELFF. CDR3 nucleotides: TGCGCCAGCAGCCAAGATCTAATCACCGGGGAGCTGTTTTTT.